This T cell receptor (beta chain) was captured by sequencing in a study of blood T cell repertoires in COVID-19 (dated by TCRdb to about 2020). Regarding the complete study: Samples from collaborators originated in the United States, Italy and Spain and spanned both the acute and convalescent phases of COVID-19. The prospective study material was composed of cDNA or gDNA derived from T cells, B-cell-depleted T cells, or PBMCs. The dataset comprised deeply sampled blood TCRbeta repertoires from subjects exposed to, actively infected with, or recovered from COVID-19. The repertoires were released in a freely available public database intended as a resource for research on the immune response to SARS-CoV-2. The samples were drawn from two sources: the first 160 participants of the ongoing ImmuneRACE study, and 1,000 to 1,500 subjects contributed by 6 global collaborators. A de-identified subject ID, COVID-19 status, age in years and sex were almost always included in the sample metadata. HLA class I and class II types, where available, came from metadata supplied by the sample provider rather than from assay-based typing. Study-wide conclusions, independent of this receptor: The amount of clinical and demographic metadata varied by source and participant and was provided uncurated.

TCRbeta CDR3 regions were amplified from genomic DNA using the immunoSEQ Assay, a bias-controlled multiplex PCR. The original methods were these. The number of nucleated cells in each sample was estimated by amplification of reference gene primers within the assay. To quantify the absolute abundance of each unique TCRbeta CDR3 rearrangement, sequence reads were collapsed and filtered. For each sample, productive Simpson clonality was calculated as the square root of Simpson's diversity index over productive rearrangements. What TCRdb holds here is the immuneACCESS table cut down to in-frame rearrangements. Part of the clones is not present; checked against another copy, under half of the missing clones reflect an unresolved V gene, and the others are unexplained. V and J calls plus clone size are reproduced from that table; the DNA served to infer D and trimming. The sample records 350,000 to 400,000 clones, roughly 91% of which are singletons. Less than 2% of the sample lies in the top ten.

As regards this clone: There is no known antigen for this receptor. Nothing much larger sits one base from this clone, and base qualities are not available.

The CDR3 goes from the cysteine to the phenylalanine over 18 residues. Only the CDR3 part of the read is kept: 54 bases, read in frame from the first base. From the germline V gene, CDR1 is MDHEN and CDR2 is SYDVKM. V lost 3 bases and J lost 3 bases; the stretch between them is 24 bases long. In the prospective study, participants were 18 to 89 years old, resided in about two dozen geographic areas of the United States, and were enrolled through a virtual design. In the prospective study, participants were assigned to cohorts based on the clinical history participants reported in a screening survey and a study questionnaire. For ImmuneRACE Cohort 3, a participant was defined as recovered based on two consecutive negative NP/OP PCR tests, clearance by a healthcare professional, or resolution of symptoms. Mobile phlebotomists in the prospective study collected whole blood, serum and a nasopharyngeal or oropharyngeal swab from every participant. Prospective study participants could optionally give additional blood draws and questionnaires over a roughly two-month period. Prospective study blood samples were shipped either frozen or at room temperature before DNA extraction.

The chain is made from TRBV28 and TRBJ2-7; D gene: possibly TRBD1, on 5 matching bases. This clonotype originated in a woman in her twenties or thirties who had recovered from COVID-19. The sequencing sample was made of PBMCs or T cells enriched from blood (not recorded which). CDR3 sequence: CASSFLGVSGIVDYEQYF. Read as DNA, the sequence is TGTGCCAGCAGTTTTTTGGGTGTTTCAGGGATAGTGGACTACGAGCAGTACTTC.